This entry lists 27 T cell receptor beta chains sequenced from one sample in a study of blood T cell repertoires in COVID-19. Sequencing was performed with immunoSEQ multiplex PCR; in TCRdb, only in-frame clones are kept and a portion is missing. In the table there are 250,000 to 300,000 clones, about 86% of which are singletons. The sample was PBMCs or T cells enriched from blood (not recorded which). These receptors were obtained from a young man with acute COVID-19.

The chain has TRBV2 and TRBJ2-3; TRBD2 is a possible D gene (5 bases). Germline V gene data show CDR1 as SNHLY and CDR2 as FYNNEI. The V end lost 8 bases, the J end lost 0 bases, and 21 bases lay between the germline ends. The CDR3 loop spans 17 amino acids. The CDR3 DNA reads TGTGCCAGCCTGGTAGGTCGGGGAAGGACTAGCACAGATACGCAGTATTTT. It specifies CASLVGRGRTSTDTQYF.

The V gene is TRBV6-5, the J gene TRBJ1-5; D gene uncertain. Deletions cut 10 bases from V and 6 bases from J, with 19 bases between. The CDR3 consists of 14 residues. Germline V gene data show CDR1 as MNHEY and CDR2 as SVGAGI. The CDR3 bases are TGTGCCATCAGCGGGAGCGAGGCGGGTCAGCCCCAGCATTTT. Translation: CAISGSEAGQPQHF.

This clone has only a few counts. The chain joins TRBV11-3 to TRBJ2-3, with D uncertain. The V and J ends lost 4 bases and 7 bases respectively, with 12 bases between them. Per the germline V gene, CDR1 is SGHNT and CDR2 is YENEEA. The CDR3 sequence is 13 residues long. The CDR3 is CASSYLGENTQYF. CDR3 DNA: TGTGCCAGCAGCTACCTTGGAGAAAATACGCAGTATTTT. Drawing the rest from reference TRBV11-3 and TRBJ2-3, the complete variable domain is EAGVVQSPRYKIIEKKQPVAFWCNPISGHNTLYWYLQNLGQGPELLIRYENEEAVDDSQLPKDRFSAERLKGVDSTLKIQPAELGDSAVYLCASSYLGENTQYFGPGTRLTVL.

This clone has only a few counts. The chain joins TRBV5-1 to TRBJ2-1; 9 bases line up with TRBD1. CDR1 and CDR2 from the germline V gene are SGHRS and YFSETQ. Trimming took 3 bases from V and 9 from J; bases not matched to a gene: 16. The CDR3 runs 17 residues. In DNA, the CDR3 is TGCGCCAGCAGCTCAAAAACCGGGACAGGGAGGTCCAGTGAGCAGTTCTTC. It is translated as CASSSKTGTGRSSEQFF.

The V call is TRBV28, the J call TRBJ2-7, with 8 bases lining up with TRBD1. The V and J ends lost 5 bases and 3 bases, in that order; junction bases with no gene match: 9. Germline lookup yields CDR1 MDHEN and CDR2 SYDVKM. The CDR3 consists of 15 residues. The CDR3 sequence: CASSTGQGGYYEQYV. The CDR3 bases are TGTGCCAGCAGTACAGGACAGGGAGGTTACTACGAGCAGTACGTC.

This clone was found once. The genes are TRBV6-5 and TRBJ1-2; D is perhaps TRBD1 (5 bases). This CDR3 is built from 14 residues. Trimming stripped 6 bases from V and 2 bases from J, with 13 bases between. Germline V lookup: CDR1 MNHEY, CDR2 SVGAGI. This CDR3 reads CASRDIRVNYGYTF. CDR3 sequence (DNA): TGTGCCAGCAGAGATATCAGGGTAAACTATGGCTACACCTTC.

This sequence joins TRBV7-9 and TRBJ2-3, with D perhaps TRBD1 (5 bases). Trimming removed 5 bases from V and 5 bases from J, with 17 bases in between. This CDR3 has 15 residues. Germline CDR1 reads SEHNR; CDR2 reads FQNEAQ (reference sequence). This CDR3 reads CASSPLGQGQDTQYF. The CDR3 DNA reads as TGTGCCAGCAGCCCCCTGGGGCAGGGCCAAGATACGCAGTATTTT. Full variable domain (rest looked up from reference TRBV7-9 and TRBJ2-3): DTGVSQNPRHKITKRGQNVTFRCDPISEHNRLYWYRQTLGQGPEFLTYFQNEAQLEKSRLLSDRFSAERPKGSFSTLEIQRTEQGDSAMYLCASSPLGQGQDTQYFGPGTRLTVL.

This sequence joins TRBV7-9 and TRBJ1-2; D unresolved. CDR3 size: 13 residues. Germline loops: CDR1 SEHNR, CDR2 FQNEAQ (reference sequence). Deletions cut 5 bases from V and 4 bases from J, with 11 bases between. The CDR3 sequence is CASSPDGVYGYTF. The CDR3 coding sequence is TGTGCCAGCAGCCCCGACGGAGTCTATGGCTACACCTTC.

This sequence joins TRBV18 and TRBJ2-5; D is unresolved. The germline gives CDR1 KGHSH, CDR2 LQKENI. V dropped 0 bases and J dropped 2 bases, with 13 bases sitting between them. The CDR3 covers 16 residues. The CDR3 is CASSPPYLAVQETQYF. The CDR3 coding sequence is TGTGCCAGCTCACCACCCTACCTCGCTGTACAAGAGACCCAGTACTTC.

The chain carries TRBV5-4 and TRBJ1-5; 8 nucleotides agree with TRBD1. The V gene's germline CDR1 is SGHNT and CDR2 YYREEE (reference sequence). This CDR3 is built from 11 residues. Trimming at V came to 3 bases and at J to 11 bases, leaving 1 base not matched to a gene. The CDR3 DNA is TGTGCCAGCAGCTCGACAGGGGCCCAGCATTTT. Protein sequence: CASSSTGAQHF.

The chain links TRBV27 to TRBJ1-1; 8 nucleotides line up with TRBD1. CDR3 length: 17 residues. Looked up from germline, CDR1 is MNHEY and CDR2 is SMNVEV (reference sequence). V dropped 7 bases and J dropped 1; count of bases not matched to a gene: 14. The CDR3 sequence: CASNFVRTGFGNTEAFF. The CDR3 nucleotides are TGTGCCAGCAACTTCGTCCGGACAGGGTTTGGGAACACTGAAGCTTTCTTT.

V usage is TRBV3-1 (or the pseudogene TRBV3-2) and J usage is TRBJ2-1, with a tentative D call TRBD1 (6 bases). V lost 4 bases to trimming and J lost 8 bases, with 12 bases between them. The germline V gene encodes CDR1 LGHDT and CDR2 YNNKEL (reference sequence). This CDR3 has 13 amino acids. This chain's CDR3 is CASSRLQGHEQFF. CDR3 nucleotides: TGTGCCAGCAGCCGCCTACAGGGCCATGAGCAGTTCTTC.

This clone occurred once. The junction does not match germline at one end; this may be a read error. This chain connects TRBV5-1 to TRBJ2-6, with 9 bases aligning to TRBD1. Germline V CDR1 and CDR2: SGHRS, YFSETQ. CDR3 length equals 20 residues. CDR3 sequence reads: CASSLQKGDRVLAGANVLTF. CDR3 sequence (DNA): TGTGCCAGCAGCCTCCAGAAGGGGGACAGGGTATTAGCTGGGGCCAACGTCCTGACTTTC.

CDR3 in DNA: TGTGCCAGCAGGCCCGGGACTAGCAGGGATGGCGGGGAGCTGTTTTTT. Residues: CASRPGTSRDGGELFF. The V gene is TRBV2, the J gene TRBJ2-2, with TRBD2 identical over 9 bases. Unmatched junction bases numbered 12, after V lost 6 bases and J lost 7 bases. CDR3 length: 16 amino acids. In germline, CDR1 is SNHLY, CDR2 FYNNEI.

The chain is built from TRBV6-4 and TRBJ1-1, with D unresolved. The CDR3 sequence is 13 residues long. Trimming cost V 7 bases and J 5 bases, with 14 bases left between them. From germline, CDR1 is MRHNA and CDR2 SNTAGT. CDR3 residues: CASKASLWTEAFF. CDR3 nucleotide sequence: TGTGCCAGCAAAGCATCGCTTTGGACTGAAGCTTTCTTT.

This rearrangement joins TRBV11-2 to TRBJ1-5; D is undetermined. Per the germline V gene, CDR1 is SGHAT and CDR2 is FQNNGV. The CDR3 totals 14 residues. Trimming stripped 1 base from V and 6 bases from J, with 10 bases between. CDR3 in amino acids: CASSLAGGSQPQHF. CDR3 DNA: TGTGCCAGCAGCTTAGCTGGCGGCAGTCAGCCCCAGCATTTT.

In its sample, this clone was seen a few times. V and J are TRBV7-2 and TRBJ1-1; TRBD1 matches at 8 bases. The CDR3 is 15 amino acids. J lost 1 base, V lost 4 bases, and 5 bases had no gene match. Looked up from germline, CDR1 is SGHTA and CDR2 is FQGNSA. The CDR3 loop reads CASSYYRGANTEAFF. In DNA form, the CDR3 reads TGTGCCAGCAGCTACTACAGGGGGGCGAACACTGAAGCTTTCTTT.

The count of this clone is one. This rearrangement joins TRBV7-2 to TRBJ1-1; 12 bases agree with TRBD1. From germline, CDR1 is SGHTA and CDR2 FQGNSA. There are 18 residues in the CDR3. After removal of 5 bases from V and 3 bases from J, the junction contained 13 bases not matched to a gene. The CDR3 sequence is CASSTFPGQGAQDTEAFF. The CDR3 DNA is TGTGCCAGCAGCACCTTCCCGGGACAGGGGGCGCAGGACACTGAAGCTTTCTTT. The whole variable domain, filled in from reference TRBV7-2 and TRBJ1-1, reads GAGVSQSPSNKVTEKGKDVELRCDPISGHTALYWYRQSLGQGLEFLIYFQGNSAPDKSGLPSDRFSAERTGGSVSTLTIQRTQQEDSAVYLCASSTFPGQGAQDTEAFFGQGTRLTVV.

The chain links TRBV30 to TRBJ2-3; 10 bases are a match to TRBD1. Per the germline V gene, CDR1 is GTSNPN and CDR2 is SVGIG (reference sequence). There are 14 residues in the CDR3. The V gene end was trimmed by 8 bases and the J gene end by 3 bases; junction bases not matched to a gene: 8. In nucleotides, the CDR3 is TGTGCCCAAAATGACAGGGGGCGTACAGATACGCAGTATTTT. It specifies CAQNDRGRTDTQYF. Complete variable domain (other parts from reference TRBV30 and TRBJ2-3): SQTIHQWPATLVQPVGSPLSLECTVEGTSNPNLYWYRQAAGRGLQLLFYSVGIGQISSEVPQNLSASRPQDRQFILSSKKLLLSDSGFYLCAQNDRGRTDTQYFGPGTRLTVL.

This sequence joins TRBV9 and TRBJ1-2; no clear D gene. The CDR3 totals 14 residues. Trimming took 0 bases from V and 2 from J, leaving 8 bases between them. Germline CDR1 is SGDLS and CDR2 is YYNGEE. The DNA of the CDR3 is TGTGCCAGCAGCGTAGATCAGTTCAACTATGGCTACACCTTC. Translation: CASSVDQFNYGYTF. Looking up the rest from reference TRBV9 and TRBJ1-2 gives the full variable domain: DSGVTQTPKHLITATGQRVTLRCSPRSGDLSVYWYQQSLDQGLQFLIQYYNGEERAKGNILERFSAQQFPDLHSELNLSSLELGDSALYFCASSVDQFNYGYTFGSGTRLTVV.

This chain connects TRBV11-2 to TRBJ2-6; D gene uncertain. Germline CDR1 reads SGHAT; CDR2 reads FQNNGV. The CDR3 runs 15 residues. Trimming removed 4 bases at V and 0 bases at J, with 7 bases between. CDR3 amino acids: CASSSELSGANVLTF. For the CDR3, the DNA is TGTGCCAGCAGCTCTGAACTCTCTGGGGCCAACGTCCTGACTTTC.

The CDR3 coding sequence is TGCGCCAGCAGCTTGGCCGGGGGTGAGCAGTACGTC. Its translation is CASSLAGGEQYV. V usage is TRBV5-1 and J usage is TRBJ2-7; D is possibly TRBD2 (6 bases). Trimming took off 0 bases at V and 7 bases at J, with 8 bases between the two ends. The CDR3 has 12 amino acids. Germline V gene data show CDR1 as SGHRS and CDR2 as YFSETQ.

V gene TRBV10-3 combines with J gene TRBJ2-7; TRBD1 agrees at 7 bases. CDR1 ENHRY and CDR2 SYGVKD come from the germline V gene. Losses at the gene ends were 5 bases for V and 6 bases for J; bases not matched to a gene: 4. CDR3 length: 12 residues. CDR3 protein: CAISSQGSEQYV. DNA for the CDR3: TGTGCCATCAGTTCACAGGGGTCCGAGCAGTACGTC.

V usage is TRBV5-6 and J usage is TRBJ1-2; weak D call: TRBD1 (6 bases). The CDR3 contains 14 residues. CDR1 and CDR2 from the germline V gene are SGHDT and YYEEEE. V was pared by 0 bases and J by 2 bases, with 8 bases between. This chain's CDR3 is CASSLEQGNYGYTF. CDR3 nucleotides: TGTGCCAGCAGCTTGGAACAGGGCAACTATGGCTACACCTTC.

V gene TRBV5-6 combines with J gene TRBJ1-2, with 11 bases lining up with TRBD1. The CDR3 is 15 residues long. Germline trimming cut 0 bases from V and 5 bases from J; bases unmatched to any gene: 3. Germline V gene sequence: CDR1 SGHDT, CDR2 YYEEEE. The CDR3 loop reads CASSLVGQGAYGYTF. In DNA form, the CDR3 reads TGTGCCAGCAGCTTGGTAGGACAGGGGGCTTATGGCTACACCTTC.

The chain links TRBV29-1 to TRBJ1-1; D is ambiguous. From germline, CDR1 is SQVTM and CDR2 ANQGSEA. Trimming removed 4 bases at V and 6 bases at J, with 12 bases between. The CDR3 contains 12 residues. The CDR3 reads CSVGEQNAEAFF. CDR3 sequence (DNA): TGCAGCGTTGGAGAACAGAATGCTGAAGCTTTCTTT.

This CDR3 is CASSLNEAGGHNEQFF. The CDR3 DNA sequence: TGCGCCAGCAGCTTGAATGAAGCGGGGGGGCACAATGAGCAGTTCTTC. The chain joins TRBV5-1 to TRBJ2-1, with 10 bases fitting TRBD2. The junction had 6 bases not matched to a gene; V was cut back by 1 base and J by 5 bases. Germline assignment: CDR1 SGHRS and CDR2 YFSETQ. The CDR3 sequence is 16 residues long. Looking up the rest from reference TRBV5-1 and TRBJ2-1 gives the full variable domain: KAGVTQTPRYLIKTRGQQVTLSCSPISGHRSVSWYQQTPGQGLQFLFEYFSETQRNKGNFPGRFSGRQFSNSRSEMNVSTLELGDSALYLCASSLNEAGGHNEQFFGPGTRLTVL.